This paragraph reports one T cell receptor beta chain. This sample is part of a study of T-cell memory formation after mild COVID-19. TCRdb called the 5' RACE reads again in MiXCR, with one record for every CDR3 protein. The profile covers roughly 370,000 distinct CDR3 sequences, with 15% to 20% appearing a single time and approximately 21% taken by the ten largest. V dropped 0 bases and J dropped 1 base, with 13 bases sitting between them. CDR3 length equals 17 residues. The V gene's germline CDR1 is KGHDR and CDR2 SFDVKD. This receptor was obtained from a man younger than 35 who had mild COVID-19 (a few samples of this study predate the infection). Cell type and time point are not known. The chain uses TRBV24-1 and TRBJ2-3; tentatively, D is TRBD2 (6 bases). Material: PBMCs or a T cell subset sorted from them (not recorded which). CDR3 region: CATSDLSKAGGTDTQYF. The DNA of the CDR3 is TGTGCCACCAGTGATTTGTCAAAAGCGGGCGGCACAGATACGCAGTATTTT.